This is a list of T cell receptor beta chains from one sample in a study of T-cell reconstitution after alpha-beta-depleted transplantation in children. TCRdb redid the calling of the PCR reads with MiXCR, one entry per CDR3 protein. The sample comprises 900,000 or so distinct CDR3 sequences, roughly 15% of which are singletons, and around 5.3% rests with the top ten. The sequencing used PBMCs, mostly from graft donor cells, collected 360 days after TCRalphabeta/CD19-depleted stem cell transplant. Receptors were obtained from a male patient between 10 and 17 years old who had a stem cell transplant for acute lymphoblastic leukemia, so the T cells may come from the graft donor. CDR3s include the opening cysteine and the closing phenylalanine or tryptophan. A D gene is named only where the DNA matches it firmly. Part of the rows lack a size; the others show once, few, many or a class for expanded clones.

v_gene	len	d_gene	j_gene	abundance	CDR3aa	CDR3nt
TRBV20-1	15	TRBD2	TRBJ2-1	few	CSARHGTSVYNEQFF	TGCAGTGCTAGACACGGGACTAGCGTCTACAATGAGCAGTTCTTC
TRBV12-3/TRBV12-4	17	NA	TRBJ2-2	few	CASSLIARGRNTGELFF	TGTGCCAGCAGTTTAATAGCCAGGGGCCGAAACACCGGGGAGCTGTTTTTT
TRBV5-1	16	TRBD2	TRBJ2-3	few	CASSLETSGRFDTQYF	TGCGCCAGCAGCTTGGAAACTAGCGGGAGGTTTGATACGCAGTATTTT
TRBV5-1	15	NA	TRBJ2-7	NA	CASIPTGGHPYEQYF	TGCGCCAGCATCCCCACCGGGGGTCATCCCTACGAGCAGTACTTC
TRBV2	14	TRBD1	TRBJ2-7	NA	CASSGGTGVREQYF	TGTGCCAGCAGTGGGGGGACAGGGGTCCGCGAGCAGTACTTC
TRBV7-8	16	NA	TRBJ2-6	NA	CASSFAVSTGANVLTF	TGTGCCAGCAGCTTTGCGGTCTCGACGGGGGCCAACGTCCTGACTTTC
TRBV4-1	17	TRBD1	TRBJ2-3	few	CASSQDRMGQGADTQYF	TGCGCCAGCAGCCAAGATAGGATGGGACAGGGCGCAGATACGCAGTATTTT
TRBV7-2	17	TRBD2	TRBJ2-1	few	CASSLNLLAGGYNEQFF	TGTGCCAGCAGCTTAAACCTCCTAGCGGGAGGCTACAATGAGCAGTTCTTC
TRBV4-1	15	NA	TRBJ2-5	NA	CASSQDRVGSETQYF	TGCGCCAGCAGCCAAGATCGGGTAGGGTCGGAGACCCAGTACTTC
TRBV20-1	14	TRBD2	TRBJ2-1	few	CSAYGLAGAFEQFF	TGCAGTGCCTACGGACTAGCGGGAGCGTTTGAGCAGTTCTTC
TRBV3-1	17	TRBD2	TRBJ2-7	NA	CASSSSGVRDSSYEQYF	TGTGCCAGCAGTTCAAGCGGGGTCCGGGACTCTTCCTACGAGCAGTACTTC
TRBV7-2	17	NA	TRBJ1-4	NA	CASSSRSAGRSNEKLFF	TGTGCCAGCAGCTCACGTTCCGCGGGGCGGAGTAATGAAAAACTGTTTTTT
TRBV11-3	13	TRBD1	TRBJ2-1	few	CASSSTGNDEQFF	TGTGCCAGCAGCTCGACAGGGAACGATGAGCAGTTCTTC
TRBV29-1	12	NA	TRBJ1-1	NA	CSVDRGGTEAFF	TGCAGCGTTGATCGGGGTGGGACTGAAGCTTTCTTT
TRBV12-3/TRBV12-4	11	NA	TRBJ2-3	many	CASTLADTQYF	TGTGCCAGCACCCTAGCAGATACGCAGTATTTT
TRBV11-1	15	TRBD2	TRBJ2-7	few	CASSLPGGSSYEQYF	TGTGCCAGCAGCTTACCGGGAGGGAGCTCCTACGAGCAGTACTTC
TRBV18	15	NA	TRBJ1-4	few	CASSPPPGSPEKLFF	TGTGCCAGCTCACCACCCCCAGGGTCGCCTGAAAAACTGTTTTTT
TRBV12-3/TRBV12-4	15	TRBD2	TRBJ2-5	NA	CASRARGTSAETQYF	TGTGCCAGCAGGGCCCGGGGGACTAGCGCAGAGACCCAGTACTTC
TRBV4-1	15	NA	TRBJ2-1	few	CASSQPDRNYNEQFF	TGCGCCAGCAGCCAACCCGACAGAAACTACAATGAGCAGTTCTTC
TRBV10-3	14	NA	TRBJ2-1	many	CAISGKDLYNEQFF	TGTGCCATCAGTGGAAAAGACCTATACAATGAGCAGTTCTTC